The 18 T cell receptor beta chains listed next were all sequenced from one sample in a study of T cells in Graves' hyperthyroidism and ophthalmopathy. RNA transcripts were the template for amplifying TCR beta CDR3 regions. TCR CDR3 underwent first-round RT-PCR with the HTBI primer set. TCRdb reanalysed the multiplex PCR reads using MiXCR and keeps one entry per CDR3 protein. The repertoire holds 500,000 to 600,000 distinct CDR3 sequences, with under 60% as singletons. The sequenced sample consisted of peripheral blood or thyroid tissue (not recorded which). All receptors come from a woman aged 18 to 35 with Graves' hyperthyroidism.

V usage is TRBV7-3 and J usage is TRBJ2-7; 9 bases map to TRBD1. This CDR3 has 14 amino acids. Germline CDR1 and CDR2: SGHTA and FQGTGA. CDR3: CARDKGTGLYEQYF. CDR3 bases: TGTGCTAGAGATAAAGGGACAGGGCTCTACGAGCAGTACTTC.

This clonotype was counted at least ten times. The chain carries TRBV9 and TRBJ2-7; 12 bases align to TRBD1. After removal of 0 bases from V and 7 bases from J, the junction contained 17 bases not matched to a gene. Germline V gives CDR1 SGDLS, CDR2 YYNGEE. There are 19 residues in the CDR3. This CDR3 is CASSVGAAPTGTGGWEQYF. The CDR3 region has the DNA TGTGCCAGCAGCGTAGGAGCCGCCCCGACCGGGACAGGGGGCTGGGAGCAGTACTTC.

The chain is built from TRBV6-5 and TRBJ1-4; D ambiguous. Germline V gene data show CDR1 as MNHEY and CDR2 as SVGAGI. The CDR3 runs to 11 residues. Trimming shortened V by 2 bases and J by 10 bases, and 5 bases separated the two germline ends. CDR3 DNA: TGTGCCAGCAGTTACAGACTAAAACTGTTTTTT. Encoded protein: CASSYRLKLFF.

This clonotype has ten or more counts. The chain combines TRBV20-1 with TRBJ1-4; D might be TRBD1 (6 bases). The V gene's germline CDR1 is DFQATT and CDR2 SNEGSKA (reference sequence). The CDR3 loop spans 14 amino acids. V lost 0 bases and J 5 bases, leaving 10 bases between the germline ends. The CDR3 sequence: CSARDNRVNEKLFF. The CDR3, as DNA: TGCAGTGCTAGAGACAACAGGGTCAATGAAAAACTGTTTTTT.

A remark on this clonotype: One junction end does not reproduce the germline sequence, and a read error may be involved. This chain uses TRBV13 with TRBJ1-2, with a tentative D call TRBD1 (5 bases). The germline CDR1 and CDR2 sequences are PRHDT and FYEKMQ (reference sequence). The CDR3 runs to 12 residues. CDR3 protein: CASSLQDNGCTF. Written as DNA, the CDR3 is TGTGCAAGCAGCTTACAGGATAATGGCTGCACCTTC.

In its sample, this clonotype was seen a few times. The rearrangement links TRBV5-1 to TRBJ2-2; 7 positions match TRBD1. The germline CDR1 and CDR2 sequences are SGHRS and YFSETQ. The CDR3 runs 15 residues. The junction had 7 bases not matched to a gene; V was cut back by 4 bases and J by 4 bases. The CDR3 protein is CASSPWDSLTGELFF. The DNA for the CDR3 is TGCGCCAGCAGCCCTTGGGACAGCCTCACCGGGGAGCTGTTTTTT.

At least ten counts were recorded for this clonotype. The genes are TRBV29-1 and TRBJ1-1, with 8 nucleotides matching TRBD1. CDR3 length: 13 residues. CDR1 and CDR2 from the germline V gene are SQVTM and ANQGSEA. Trimming took 6 bases from V and 5 from J; bases not matched to a gene: 8. The CDR3 coding sequence is TGCAGCGTAGGGGGACAGGTGGGGACTGAAGCTTTCTTT. Residues: CSVGGQVGTEAFF.

The CDR3 is CASSYWGTENNEQFF. In DNA form, the CDR3 reads TGTGCCAGCAGTTACTGGGGGACAGAGAACAATGAGCAGTTCTTC. The rearrangement uses TRBV12-3 or TRBV12-4 and TRBJ2-5; 7 nucleotides line up with TRBD1. The J call may be mistaken, given a closer DNA end match to TRBJ2-1. The CDR3 loop spans 15 amino acids.

This sequence joins TRBV10-3 and TRBJ1-2, with 8 nucleotides matching TRBD1. The CDR3 consists of 16 residues. With V trimmed by 6 bases and J by 2 bases, 11 bases remained unmatched. In germline, CDR1 is ENHRY, CDR2 SYGVKD. The CDR3 is CAIRPGQVSLNYGYTF. DNA for the CDR3: TGTGCCATCAGGCCGGGACAGGTATCCCTGAACTATGGCTACACCTTC.

This clonotype has at least ten counts. The chain uses TRBV3-1 and TRBJ1-1; D gene unclear. Deletions cut 1 base from V and 1 base from J, with 7 bases between. Germline-derived CDR1 and CDR2 are LGHDT and YNNKEL (reference sequence). The CDR3 contains 14 residues. In DNA, the CDR3 is TGTGCCAGCAGCCAAGGGGCAGCGAACACTGAAGCTTTCTTT. Amino acid sequence: CASSQGAANTEAFF.

V and J are TRBV5-1 and TRBJ1-1; D possibly corresponds to TRBD1 (6 bases). The V end lost 0 bases, the J end lost 5 bases, and 14 bases lay between the germline ends. This CDR3 comprises 15 residues. CDR1 and CDR2 (germline): SGHRS, YFSETQ. In nucleotides, the CDR3 is TGCGCCAGCAGCTTGGCAGCAGGGGTCGGGACTGAAGCTTTCTTT. It translates to CASSLAAGVGTEAFF.

This chain connects TRBV20-1 to TRBJ1-1; no firm D call. V was trimmed by 0 bases and J by 6 bases, leaving 5 bases between them. Germline CDR1 DFQATT, CDR2 SNEGSKA (reference sequence). The CDR3 consists of 11 residues. CDR3 in amino acids: CSARDPAEAFF. The CDR3 DNA reads TGCAGTGCTAGAGATCCTGCTGAAGCTTTCTTT.

This rearrangement joins TRBV29-1 to TRBJ1-5; D call uncertain. V dropped 8 bases and J dropped 9 bases, with 23 bases sitting between them. Germline V gene sequence: CDR1 SQVTM, CDR2 ANQGSEA. The CDR3 length is 14 residues. DNA of the CDR3: TGCAGCAGTTACTCGAGGCAGGCCGGCGGGCCCCAGCATTTT. Its protein is CSSYSRQAGGPQHF.

The sample holds many counts of this clonotype. The V and J genes are TRBV7-2 and TRBJ1-5, with 11 bases aligning to TRBD1. Germline V CDR1 and CDR2: SGHTA, FQGNSA. The CDR3 runs to 20 residues. After removal of 1 base from V and 2 bases from J, the junction contained 13 bases not matched to a gene. The CDR3 sequence is CASSLVSRTGGDYGNQPQHF. In DNA, the CDR3 is TGTGCCAGCAGCTTAGTCTCTAGGACAGGGGGCGATTATGGCAATCAGCCCCAGCATTTT.

This clonotype showed up many times. This chain joins TRBV10-3 and TRBJ1-1; unclear D gene. V lost 3 bases and J 2 bases, leaving 1 base between the germline ends. Looked up from germline, CDR1 is ENHRY and CDR2 is SYGVKD. The CDR3 has 11 residues. CDR3 loop: CAISENTEAFF. The CDR3 nucleotides are TGTGCCATCAGTGAAAACACTGAAGCTTTCTTT.

Many counts were recorded for this clonotype. The genes are TRBV7-9 and TRBJ1-5; D is unresolved. Trimming pared 5 bases from V and 5 bases from J, leaving 10 bases between. The CDR3 loop spans 13 amino acids. In germline, CDR1 is SEHNR, CDR2 FQNEAQ (reference sequence). The CDR3 DNA is TGTGCCAGCAGCCGGACGGATGATCAGCCCCAGCATTTT. It is translated as CASSRTDDQPQHF.

The rearrangement joins TRBV6-5 to TRBJ2-7; a possible D gene is TRBD2 (6 bases). This CDR3 spans 14 amino acids. Germline V gene lookup returns CDR1 MNHEY and CDR2 SVGAGI. V was clipped by 6 bases and J by 4 bases, with 16 bases between them. CDR3: CASRRRRERYEQYF. CDR3 nucleotides: TGTGCCAGCAGACGACGGAGGGAGAGGTACGAGCAGTACTTC.

This clonotype was observed a handful of times. The chain employs TRBV20-1 and TRBJ1-4; 7 bases are a match to TRBD1. CDR3 length equals 13 residues. V shed 6 bases, J shed 5 bases, and the junction held 6 bases outside the gene matches. Per the germline V gene, CDR1 is DFQATT and CDR2 is SNEGSKA (reference sequence). CDR3 amino acids: CSARTGQNEKLFF. In DNA, the CDR3 is TGCAGTGCCCGGACAGGTCAGAATGAAAAACTGTTTTTT.